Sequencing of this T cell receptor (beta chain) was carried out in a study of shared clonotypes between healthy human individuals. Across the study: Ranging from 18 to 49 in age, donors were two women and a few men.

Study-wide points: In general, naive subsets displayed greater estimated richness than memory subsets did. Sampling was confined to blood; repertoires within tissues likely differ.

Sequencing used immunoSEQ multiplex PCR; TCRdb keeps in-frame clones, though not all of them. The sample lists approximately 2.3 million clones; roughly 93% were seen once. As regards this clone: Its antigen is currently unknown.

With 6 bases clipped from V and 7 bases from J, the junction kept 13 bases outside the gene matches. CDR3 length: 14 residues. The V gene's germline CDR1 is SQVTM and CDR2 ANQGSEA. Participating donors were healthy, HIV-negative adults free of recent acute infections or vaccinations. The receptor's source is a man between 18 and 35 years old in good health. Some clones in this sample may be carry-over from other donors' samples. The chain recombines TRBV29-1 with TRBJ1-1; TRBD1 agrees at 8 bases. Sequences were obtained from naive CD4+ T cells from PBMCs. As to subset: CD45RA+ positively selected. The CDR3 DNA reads TGCAGCGTGGCAATACCGACAGGGGTAGGTGAAGCTTTCTTT. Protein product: CSVAIPTGVGEAFF.